What follows are 13 T cell receptor beta chains derived from one specimen sequenced in a study of blood T cell repertoires in COVID-19 (dated by TCRdb to the early 2020s). Libraries came from the immunoSEQ multiplex PCR assay. In its TCRdb copy, this immuneACCESS table keeps in-frame sequences only and misses some clones. Where compared with another copy, unresolved V genes explain less than half of these, and the others have no known cause. Within this sample are approximately 90,000 clones, with approximately 86% of them counted one time only. Together, the top ten hold 15% to 20% of the sample. Material for sequencing was peripheral blood. The source is an elderly woman with acute or convalescent COVID-19.

V gene TRBV2 combines with J gene TRBJ1-6; tentatively, D is TRBD1 (6 bases). CDR1 and CDR2 (germline): SNHLY, FYNNEI. V dropped 5 bases and J dropped 1 base, with 9 bases sitting between them. There are 15 residues in the CDR3. The CDR3 DNA reads as TGTGCCAGCAGTCTAGGGGGATCCTATAATTCACCCCTCCACTTT. Its protein is CASSLGGSYNSPLHF.

The chain joins TRBV11-3 to TRBJ2-2; D unresolved. The CDR3 has 13 residues. Germline V gives CDR1 SGHNT, CDR2 YENEEA. Trimming took off 1 base at V and 6 bases at J, with 6 bases between the two ends. For the CDR3, the DNA is TGTGCCAGCAGCTTAGGTATCCCCGGGGAGCTGTTTTTT. Translated, it gives CASSLGIPGELFF.

This chain links TRBV15 with TRBJ2-5; 7 bases are shared with TRBD2. The CDR3 spans 16 residues. V was clipped by 0 bases and J by 4 bases; unmatched bases: 8. Germline V gene data show CDR1 as LNHNV and CDR2 as YYDKDF (reference sequence). CDR3 protein: CATSRDRPGGSETQYF. The CDR3 nucleotides read TGTGCCACCAGCAGAGATCGGCCCGGGGGGTCAGAGACCCAGTACTTC. The full variable domain, rest sourced from reference TRBV15 and TRBJ2-5, is DAMVIQNPRYQVTQFGKPVTLSCSQTLNHNVMYWYQQKSSQAPKLLFHYYDKDFNNEADTPDNFQSRRPNTSFCFLDIRSPGLGDTAMYLCATSRDRPGGSETQYFGPGTRLLVL.

This clone has more than one count but fewer than ten. Other DNA variants within this sample encode the same CDR3. This chain connects TRBV19 to TRBJ1-5; a weak D match, TRBD1 (5 bases). The germline V gene encodes CDR1 LNHDA and CDR2 SQIVND (reference sequence). V was clipped by 6 bases and J by 4 bases, with 10 bases between them. CDR3 size: 13 residues. The CDR3 protein is CASSRQGNQPQHF. Here the CDR3 DNA reads TGTGCCAGTAGCCGGCAGGGAAATCAGCCCCAGCATTTT.

This clone was observed once. The rearrangement joins TRBV13 to TRBJ1-4, with TRBD1 matching over 10 bases. This CDR3 spans 15 amino acids. CDR1 and CDR2 from the germline V gene are PRHDT and FYEKMQ (reference sequence). The ends lost 6 bases at V and 6 bases at J; junction bases unmatched: 7. The CDR3 sequence is CASRPRDRGDEKLFF. CDR3 bases: TGTGCCAGCAGACCTCGGGACAGGGGAGATGAAAAACTGTTTTTT.

The chain is built from TRBV5-4 and TRBJ1-5; the D is unclear. Germline V gene data show CDR1 as SGHNT and CDR2 as YYREEE (reference sequence). This CDR3 has 12 amino acids. The ends were cut back, 4 bases at V and 6 bases at J, with 8 bases in the middle. CDR3: CASSLLGQPQHF. The CDR3 bases are TGTGCCAGCAGCCTTCTAGGTCAGCCCCAGCATTTT.

The genes are TRBV6-5 and TRBJ1-6; 7 nucleotides agree with TRBD1. This CDR3 region has 15 residues. Trimming cost V 5 bases and J 4 bases; bases outside gene matches: 5. Looked up from germline, CDR1 is MNHEY and CDR2 is SVGAGI. In nucleotides, the CDR3 is TGTGCCAGCAGTCCCGGGACAGTTTATAATTCACCCCTCCACTTT. As protein: CASSPGTVYNSPLHF.

The CDR3 reads CASGLSTRDNEQFF. The CDR3, as DNA: TGTGCTAGTGGTTTGAGTACGAGAGACAATGAGCAGTTCTTC. The V call is TRBV12-5, the J call TRBJ2-1; D call uncertain. V was trimmed by 2 bases and J by 5 bases, leaving 10 bases between them. Germline-derived CDR1 and CDR2 are LGHNT and FRNRAP. The CDR3 length is 14 residues.

The chain uses TRBV18 and TRBJ1-2; 7 nucleotides line up with TRBD1. This CDR3 region has 15 residues. Germline CDR1 reads KGHSH; CDR2 reads LQKENI. V lost 3 bases, J lost 2 bases, and 6 bases stayed unmatched. CDR3 bases: TGTGCCAGCTCACCGACAGGGACAGAGAACTATGGCTACACCTTC. It specifies CASSPTGTENYGYTF.

J is TRBJ2-7 and V is TRBV9; D might be TRBD1 (6 bases). CDR3 size: 15 residues. The V and J ends lost 4 bases and 2 bases respectively, with 16 bases between them. CDR1 and CDR2 from the germline V gene are SGDLS and YYNGEE. CDR3 in amino acids: CASSPRGDSPYEQYF. The CDR3 DNA reads as TGTGCCAGCAGCCCCAGGGGCGACAGCCCCTACGAGCAGTACTTC.

The gene calls are TRBV29-1 and TRBJ2-7; tentatively, D is TRBD1 (5 bases). CDR1 is SQVTM and CDR2 is ANQGSEA in the germline V gene. This CDR3 comprises 13 residues. The V gene lost 7 bases and the J gene lost 3 bases, with 16 bases spanning the gap. The CDR3 nucleotides read TGCAGCGCCTACAGGCCCGGGTACTACGAGCAGTACTTC. Encoded protein: CSAYRPGYYEQYF.

The V gene is TRBV27, the J gene TRBJ2-7, with TRBD2 matching over 7 bases. V lost 4 bases, J lost 3 bases, and 6 bases stayed unmatched. The germline gives CDR1 MNHEY, CDR2 SMNVEV (reference sequence). This CDR3 has 14 amino acids. The CDR3 is CASSYGRGGYEQYF. In DNA form, the CDR3 reads TGTGCCAGCAGTTATGGGAGGGGAGGCTACGAGCAGTACTTC.

The chain couples TRBV7-2 to TRBJ2-6; D unresolved. In germline, CDR1 is SGHTA, CDR2 FQGNSA. The CDR3 loop spans 16 amino acids. Between the trimmed V and J ends, which lost 4 bases and 2 bases, there was a span of 12 bases. The CDR3 protein is CASSSHLTAGANVLTF. The CDR3 DNA is TGTGCCAGCAGCTCCCACCTCACAGCTGGGGCCAACGTCCTGACTTTC.